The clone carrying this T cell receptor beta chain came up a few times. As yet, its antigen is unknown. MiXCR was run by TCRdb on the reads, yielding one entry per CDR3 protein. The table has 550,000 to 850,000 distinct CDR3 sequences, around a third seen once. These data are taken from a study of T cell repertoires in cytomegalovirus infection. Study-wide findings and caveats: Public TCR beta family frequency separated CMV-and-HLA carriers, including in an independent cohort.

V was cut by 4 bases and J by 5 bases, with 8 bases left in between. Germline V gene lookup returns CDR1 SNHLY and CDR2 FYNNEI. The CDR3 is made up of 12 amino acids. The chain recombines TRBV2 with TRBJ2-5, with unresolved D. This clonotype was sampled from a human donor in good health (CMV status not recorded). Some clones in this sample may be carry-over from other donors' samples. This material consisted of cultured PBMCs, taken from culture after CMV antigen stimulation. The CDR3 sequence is CASSGTLETQYF. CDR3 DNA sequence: TGTGCCAGCAGTGGGACCCTGGAGACCCAGTACTTC. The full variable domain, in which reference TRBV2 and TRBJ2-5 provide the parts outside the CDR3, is EPEVTQTPSHQVTQMGQEVILRCVPISNHLYFYWYRQILGQKVEFLVSFYNNEISEKSEIFDDQFSVERPDGSNFTLKIRSTKLEDSAMYFCASSGTLETQYFGPGTRLLVL.